Below are 7 T cell receptor beta chains sequenced from a single sample in a study of T cell responses to AZD1222 COVID-19 vaccine. Only in-frame clones appear in the TCRdb table, and some are missing; sequencing was by immunoSEQ multiplex PCR. The repertoire holds approximately 120,000 clones, about 89% seen once, with more than 4% in the top ten. Sequencing was performed on peripheral blood, taken on day 0 of AZD1222 vaccination. These receptors were obtained from an adult in good health.

V usage is TRBV10-3 and J usage is TRBJ2-2; tentatively, D is TRBD2 (5 bases). The CDR3 contains 12 residues. From germline, CDR1 is ENHRY and CDR2 SYGVKD. The ends were cut back, 5 bases at V and 5 bases at J, with 6 bases in the middle. CDR3 DNA sequence: TGTGCCATCAGTAGCGGAACCGGGGAGCTGTTTTTT. This gives the protein CAISSGTGELFF.

J is TRBJ2-3 and V is TRBV7-9; D is uncertain. This CDR3 contains 14 residues. CDR1 SEHNR and CDR2 FQNEAQ come from the germline V gene (reference sequence). The V end was cut by 4 bases, the J end by 3 bases, with 11 bases between. CDR3 region: CASSSREGTDTQYF. CDR3 in DNA: TGTGCCAGCAGCTCCCGTGAAGGGACAGATACGCAGTATTTT.

The V and J genes are TRBV19 and TRBJ1-3; TRBD1 is a possible D gene (5 bases). The V and J ends lost 2 bases and 0 bases respectively, with 17 bases between them. CDR3 size: 18 residues. Germline V gene data show CDR1 as LNHDA and CDR2 as SQIVND (reference sequence). For the CDR3, the DNA is TGTGCCAGTAGTATACAAGGGAACCCGGGACTCTCTGGAAACACCATATATTTT. Translating gives CASSIQGNPGLSGNTIYF.

This chain joins TRBV11-3 and TRBJ2-3, with a weak D call TRBD1 (6 bases). Trimming removed 1 base at V and 2 bases at J, with 7 bases between. Germline CDR1 and CDR2: SGHNT and YENEEA. The length of the CDR3 is 14 residues. This CDR3 reads CASSLAGATDTQYF. Written as DNA, the CDR3 is TGTGCCAGCAGCTTAGCAGGGGCCACAGATACGCAGTATTTT.

The chain links TRBV3-1 (or the pseudogene TRBV3-2) to TRBJ2-5, with 7 bases fitting TRBD1. This CDR3 has 15 amino acids. J gave up 7 bases and V 1 base, and 9 bases lay outside the gene matches. Germline values: CDR1 LGHDT, CDR2 YNNKEL (reference sequence). The CDR3 loop reads CASSQGQGSRGTQYF. The CDR3 DNA follows: TGTGCCAGCAGCCAAGGACAGGGTTCGAGGGGGACCCAGTACTTC.

This clone was seen once. V usage is TRBV11-2 and J usage is TRBJ2-7; D may be TRBD1 (6 bases). This CDR3 has 14 residues. CDR1 and CDR2 (germline): SGHAT, FQNNGV. Trimming stripped 5 bases from V and 4 bases from J, with 15 bases between. The CDR3 region has the DNA TGTGCCAGCAGCCTGAGGGGGACACCTTACGAGCAGTACTTC. It codes for CASSLRGTPYEQYF.

The V call is TRBV29-1, the J call TRBJ2-5, with TRBD2 matching over 16 bases. The CDR3 loop spans 16 amino acids. With V trimmed by 8 bases and J by 6 bases, 12 bases remained unmatched. From germline, CDR1 is SQVTM and CDR2 ANQGSEA. The CDR3 coding sequence is TGCAGCAGCGCCGGGACTAGCGGGGGGGATCGAAAGACCCAGTACTTC. As protein: CSSAGTSGGDRKTQYF.